The TCR beta chain under discussion was sequenced for a study of blood T cell repertoires in COVID-19. This CDR3 contains 14 residues. Germline CDR1 SGHRS, CDR2 YFSETQ. V lost 0 bases and J lost 4, with 8 bases in between. Only in-frame clones appear in the TCRdb table, and some are missing; sequencing was by immunoSEQ multiplex PCR. The sample includes some 31,000 clones, 90% of them seen just once. The rearrangement joins TRBV5-1 to TRBJ2-1; no reliable D call. The source material was peripheral blood. The source of this sequence is a man aged 55 to 70 with active COVID-19. The CDR3 DNA sequence: TGCGCCAGCAGCTTGGGACACGAATACAATGAGCAGTTCTTC. Amino acid sequence: CASSLGHEYNEQFF.